This record concerns one T cell receptor (beta chain) sequence. The data are from a study of T cells in localized non-small cell lung cancer. Looked up from germline, CDR1 is LNHDA and CDR2 is SQIVND (reference sequence). The CDR3 is made up of 16 amino acids. V was pared by 6 bases and J by 1 base, with 18 bases between. Libraries were prepared by immunoSEQ multiplex PCR; TCRdb keeps only in-frame clonotypes and omits some of them. The table has approximately 54,000 clones, 86% seen once. This clonotype was obtained from a woman between 40 and 69 years old with stage I lung adenocarcinoma. The sequencing here drew on peripheral blood, taken before any cancer treatment. The V and J genes are TRBV19 and TRBJ1-1; no clear D. CDR3 residues: CASSSVRAGGNTEAFF. Written as DNA, the CDR3 is TGTGCCAGTAGCTCCGTCCGGGCAGGAGGGAACACTGAAGCTTTCTTT.